The next 30 T cell receptor beta chains were all read from a single sample in a study of blood T cell repertoires in COVID-19. Some clones are missing from TCRdb's copy, which holds only in-frame ones; the method was immunoSEQ multiplex PCR. The sample has 250,000 to 300,000 clones; approximately 89% are singletons. Material for sequencing was peripheral blood. The receptor set was obtained from a woman in her 70s with COVID-19, enrolled during active disease.

The chain recombines TRBV11-3 with TRBJ2-2; 13 bases are shared with TRBD2. Germline trimming cut 5 bases from V and 6 bases from J; bases unmatched to any gene: 6. Germline CDR1 reads SGHNT; CDR2 reads YENEEA. This CDR3 contains 16 residues. In DNA, the CDR3 is TGTGCCAGCAGCCCCGGGACTAGCGGGATTTCCGGGGAGCTGTTTTTT. Translated, it gives CASSPGTSGISGELFF.

V usage is TRBV6-5 and J usage is TRBJ2-7; TRBD1 aligns across 8 bases. The CDR3 totals 13 residues. V lost 9 bases, J lost 7 bases, and 11 bases stayed unmatched. The germline gives CDR1 MNHEY, CDR2 SVGAGI. CDR3 sequence (DNA): TGTGCCAGTGCGACAGGGGCCAGCGTTGAGCAGTACTTC. Protein: CASATGASVEQYF.

This clone was seen a handful of times. This rearrangement joins TRBV6-9 to TRBJ2-7, with 8 bases aligning to TRBD2. The germline V gene encodes CDR1 MNHGY and CDR2 SVAAGI. The CDR3 is made up of 17 amino acids. This chain's CDR3 is CATAGARTSFKFYEQYF. Here the CDR3 DNA reads TGTGCAACGGCGGGGGCTAGGACTAGCTTTAAATTCTACGAGCAGTACTTC.

This chain uses TRBV6-5 with TRBJ1-5, with TRBD1 identical over 8 bases. CDR3 size: 16 residues. The trim removed 4 bases at V and 1 base at J, leaving 6 bases unmatched. CDR1 is MNHEY, CDR2 SVGAGI, per germline. CDR3 protein: CASSSRTGLSNQPQHF. CDR3 in DNA: TGTGCCAGCAGTTCCCGGACAGGGTTAAGCAATCAGCCCCAGCATTTT.

V gene TRBV29-1 combines with J gene TRBJ1-1; no firm D call. This CDR3 region has 15 residues. V lost 4 bases and J lost 1, with 16 bases in between. Looked up from germline, CDR1 is SQVTM and CDR2 is ANQGSEA. The CDR3 spells CSVGGSRGPNTEAFF. For the CDR3, the DNA is TGCAGCGTTGGCGGTAGCCGCGGTCCGAACACTGAAGCTTTCTTT.

The CDR3 here is CASSGQGGSVRELFF. The DNA of the CDR3 is TGTGCCAGCAGTGGACAGGGCGGTTCCGTTCGGGAGCTGTTTTTT. The rearrangement links TRBV6-2 or TRBV6-3 to TRBJ2-2; 8 nucleotides agree with TRBD1. CDR1 MNHEY and CDR2 SVGEGT come from the germline V gene. V was pared by 5 bases and J by 9 bases, with 11 bases of the junction left unmatched. CDR3 size: 15 residues.

J is TRBJ1-1 and V is TRBV9, with D possibly being TRBD1 (5 bases). Per the germline V gene, CDR1 is SGDLS and CDR2 is YYNGEE. CDR3 length equals 13 residues. Deletions cut 4 bases from V and 5 bases from J, with 12 bases between. CDR3 protein: CASSPSGRTEAFF. DNA for the CDR3: TGTGCCAGCAGCCCATCAGGGCGGACTGAAGCTTTCTTT.

This clone was counted once. V and J are TRBV10-3 and TRBJ2-2; no clear D. The CDR3 totals 12 residues. V lost 11 bases, J lost 8 bases, and 15 bases lay in between. The V gene's germline CDR1 is ENHRY and CDR2 SYGVKD. The CDR3 DNA reads TGTGCCGTAATCACTGGTTCGGGGGAGCTGTTTTTT. This translates into CAVITGSGELFF.

V and J are TRBV13 and TRBJ2-1; weak D call: TRBD1 (5 bases). Deletions cut 4 bases from V and 8 bases from J, with 18 bases between. Germline V gene sequence: CDR1 PRHDT, CDR2 FYEKMQ (reference sequence). This CDR3 is 15 amino acids long. CDR3 in DNA: TGTGCCAGCAGCTCCATCCGCAGGGTCTTGGATGAGCAGTTCTTC. Encoded protein: CASSSIRRVLDEQFF.

The chain has TRBV27 and TRBJ1-4, with 7 bases that match TRBD1. The germline V gene encodes CDR1 MNHEY and CDR2 SMNVEV (reference sequence). The CDR3 is 15 residues long. Losses at the gene ends were 1 base for V and 8 bases for J; bases not matched to a gene: 7. CDR3 nucleotide sequence: TGTGCCAGCAGTTTATATCGACAGGGTGGAGAAAAACTGTTTTTT. It specifies CASSLYRQGGEKLFF.

This rearrangement joins TRBV21-1 to TRBJ2-3; the listed D gene, TRBD1, was not tested against the DNA. TRBV21-1 is a pseudogene segment. The length of the CDR3 is 15 residues. The CDR3 spells CASSNYRRYTDTQYF. The CDR3 DNA follows: TGTGCCAGCAGCAATTACAGGCGCTACACAGATACGCAGTATTTT.

V usage is TRBV6-5 and J usage is TRBJ1-1; the match to TRBD1 covers 8 bases. The CDR3 is 14 residues long. Looked up from germline, CDR1 is MNHEY and CDR2 is SVGAGI. Trimming cost V 6 bases and J 9 bases; bases outside gene matches: 12. This CDR3 is CASSRRGTGDKAFF. DNA for the CDR3: TGTGCCAGCAGCCGTCGCGGGACAGGAGATAAAGCTTTCTTT.

The V and J genes are TRBV3-1 (or the pseudogene TRBV3-2) and TRBJ1-6, with 7 bases lining up with TRBD1. The V gene end was trimmed by 0 bases and the J gene end by 7 bases; junction bases not matched to a gene: 6. CDR3 length: 16 amino acids. The germline CDR1 and CDR2 sequences are LGHDT and YNNKEL (reference sequence). CDR3 residues: CASSQDPDRYNSPLHF. Written as DNA, the CDR3 is TGTGCCAGCAGCCAAGATCCGGACAGGTACAATTCACCCCTCCACTTT.

The chain employs TRBV3-1 (or the pseudogene TRBV3-2) and TRBJ1-1, with 9 positions matching TRBD1. The trim removed 2 bases at V and 5 bases at J, leaving 3 bases unmatched. The CDR3 extends over 14 amino acids. The germline CDR1 and CDR2 sequences are LGHDT and YNNKEL (reference sequence). The CDR3 is CASSQLGQGTEAFF. The CDR3 coding sequence is TGTGCCAGCAGCCAACTCGGACAGGGGACTGAAGCTTTCTTT.

Concerning this clone: The junction differs from germline at one of its ends, possibly a read error. V gene TRBV29-1 combines with J gene TRBJ2-1; TRBD1 matches at 11 bases. CDR1 and CDR2 from the germline V gene are SQVTM and ANQGSEA. This CDR3 spans 13 amino acids. The CDR3 loop reads CSGQGGVYNEQFF. DNA of the CDR3: TGTTCGGGACAGGGGGGTGTTTACAATGAGCAGTTCTTC.

The rearrangement joins TRBV6-2 or TRBV6-3 to TRBJ2-7; possibly TRBD1 for D (6 bases). CDR3 length: 12 residues. Trimming stripped 5 bases from V and 1 base from J, with 6 bases between. Germline V gene data show CDR1 as MNHEY and CDR2 as SVGEGT. The CDR3 spells CASSGTSYEQYF. The CDR3 coding sequence is TGTGCCAGCAGTGGGACATCCTACGAGCAGTACTTC.

J is TRBJ1-4 and V is TRBV11-2; 7 positions match TRBD1. CDR1 SGHAT and CDR2 FQNNGV come from the germline V gene. The CDR3 runs 16 residues. V was pared by 3 bases and J by 10 bases, with 14 bases of the junction left unmatched. The CDR3 loop reads CASSLSLVGQAGKLFF. The CDR3 DNA follows: TGTGCCAGCAGCTTGAGCCTGGTCGGACAGGCGGGAAAACTGTTTTTT.

The chain links TRBV6-2 or TRBV6-3 to TRBJ2-2; TRBD1 matches 8 bases. Unmatched junction bases numbered 6, after V lost 4 bases and J lost 5 bases. Germline V CDR1 and CDR2: MNHEY, SVGEGT. The length of the CDR3 is 15 residues. This chain's CDR3 is CASSLPDRGTGELFF. DNA of the CDR3: TGTGCCAGCAGTTTACCTGACAGGGGAACCGGGGAGCTGTTTTTT.

The chain employs TRBV5-6 and TRBJ2-7; no firm D call. Germline CDR1 SGHDT, CDR2 YYEEEE. V dropped 2 bases and J dropped 4 bases, with 16 bases sitting between them. The length of the CDR3 is 15 residues. Written as DNA, the CDR3 is TGTGCCAGCAGCTTCTTCCGTACAGATCGGTACGAGCAGTACTTC. Its translation: CASSFFRTDRYEQYF.

This chain joins TRBV15 and TRBJ2-7, with 9 bases identical to TRBD1. This CDR3 is built from 16 residues. Germline CDR1 is LNHNV and CDR2 is YYDKDF (reference sequence). With V trimmed by 3 bases and J by 5 bases, 11 bases remained unmatched. CDR3 in DNA: TGTGCCACCAGCAGGCCCTCGGGACAGGGAAGGGACGAGCAGTACTTC. It codes for CATSRPSGQGRDEQYF.

The chain has TRBV7-8 and TRBJ1-5; weak D call: TRBD1 (5 bases). CDR1 and CDR2 (germline): SGHVS, FQNEAQ. The CDR3 runs 18 residues. Trimming took 1 base from V and 4 from J, leaving 20 bases between them. In nucleotides, the CDR3 is TGTGCCAGCAGCTTAGGGGGGGGGATTGACGGCAGAAATCAGCCCCAGCATTTT. Encoded protein: CASSLGGGIDGRNQPQHF.

The rearrangement joins TRBV2 to TRBJ1-5; tentative D call: TRBD1 (6 bases). The CDR3 runs 16 residues. Germline CDR1 is SNHLY and CDR2 is FYNNEI. Trimming cost V 5 bases and J 3 bases, with 17 bases left between them. The chain's CDR3 is CASSKLGGQNNQPQHF. The CDR3 nucleotides read TGTGCCAGCAGTAAACTGGGGGGGCAGAACAATCAGCCCCAGCATTTT.

CDR3 sequence (DNA): TGTGCCACCGGGGGCAGCTCCTACAATGAGCAGTTCTTC. Protein product: CATGGSSYNEQFF. J is TRBJ2-1 and V is TRBV24-1; a possible D gene is TRBD1 (6 bases). Trimming left V 9 bases short and J 0 bases short, with 8 bases between. The germline CDR1 and CDR2 sequences are KGHDR and SFDVKD. CDR3 length equals 13 residues.

The V and J genes are TRBV6-5 and TRBJ2-7, with TRBD1 matching over 7 bases. The J segment lost 3 bases and the V segment lost 3 bases, leaving 5 bases of the junction unmatched. Germline CDR1 reads MNHEY; CDR2 reads SVGAGI. This CDR3 has 14 amino acids. The CDR3 DNA is TGTGCCAGCAGTTATGGGACAGTGGGCTACGAGCAGTACTTC. This encodes CASSYGTVGYEQYF.

The chain links TRBV19 to TRBJ2-5; D gene uncertain. There are 13 residues in the CDR3. Germline CDR1 and CDR2: LNHDA and SQIVND (reference sequence). V lost 5 bases, J lost 5 bases, and 12 bases lay in between. The CDR3 is CASSPPWSETQYF. As DNA, the CDR3 is TGTGCCAGTAGTCCGCCGTGGAGTGAGACCCAGTACTTC.

The chain links TRBV3-1 (or the pseudogene TRBV3-2) to TRBJ2-2, with a tentative D call TRBD1 (5 bases). CDR3 length: 16 residues. V shed 2 bases and J shed 3 bases, with 13 bases lying between them. Germline V gives CDR1 LGHDT, CDR2 YNNKEL (reference sequence). The CDR3 loop reads CASSQPGAAYTGELFF. CDR3 bases: TGTGCCAGCAGCCAACCTGGGGCAGCATACACCGGGGAGCTGTTTTTT.

The V and J genes are TRBV28 and TRBJ1-2; maybe TRBD1 (5 bases). Deletions cut 6 bases from V and 7 bases from J, with 21 bases between. CDR1 is MDHEN and CDR2 is SYDVKM in the germline V gene. The CDR3 sequence is 15 residues long. The CDR3 DNA reads TGTGCCAGCAGAAGCCGAGGGGCCGCGGGAGCTGGCTACACCTTC. Translated, it gives CASRSRGAAGAGYTF.

The chain recombines TRBV6-6 with TRBJ1-2, with no clear D. The CDR3 totals 15 residues. CDR1 is MNHNY, CDR2 SVGAGI, per germline (reference sequence). Trimming stripped 6 bases from V and 8 bases from J, with 22 bases between. The CDR3 nucleotides read TGTGCCAGCAGAGTAGCCTCTGGGTCTGGCGGAGGCTACACCTTC. It translates to CASRVASGSGGGYTF.

This sequence joins TRBV19 and TRBJ2-5, with TRBD2 matching over 7 bases. The V gene's germline CDR1 is LNHDA and CDR2 SQIVND (reference sequence). J lost 5 bases, V lost 3 bases, and 6 bases had no gene match. This CDR3 has 14 residues. The CDR3 loop reads CASSIGGRGETQYF. The CDR3 nucleotides are TGTGCCAGTAGTATCGGCGGGAGAGGGGAGACCCAGTACTTC. Filled out from reference TRBV19 and TRBJ2-5, the complete variable domain reads DGGITQSPKYLFRKEGQNVTLSCEQNLNHDAMYWYRQDPGQGLRLIYYSQIVNDFQKGDIAEGYSVSREKKESFPLTVTSAQKNPTAFYLCASSIGGRGETQYFGPGTRLLVL.

The rearrangement joins TRBV6-5 to TRBJ1-1; D uncertain. With 2 bases removed from V and 5 bases from J, the gap between germline ends came to 9 bases. Germline loops: CDR1 MNHEY, CDR2 SVGAGI. The CDR3 length is 13 residues. CDR3 in DNA: TGTGCCAGCAGTTACCGGGTCGGAACTGAAGCTTTCTTT. This translates into CASSYRVGTEAFF.